This entry lists 11 T cell receptor beta chains sequenced from one sample in a study of human T cells and chemical hapten exposure. TCRdb passed the RACE reads through MiXCR, listing each CDR3 protein once. The sample has roughly 380,000 distinct CDR3 sequences, nearly 6.5% seen once. This sample's time point: patch test 2, 6 weeks after DPC sensitization. Treatment noted: therapeutic diphenylcyclopropenone sensitization with weekly scalp DPC. Sequencing was performed on whole blood, taken in connection with sensitization to the hapten diphenylcyclopropenone (DPC). These TCRs come from a woman younger than 35 with alopecia areata. Some clones in this sample may be carry-over from other donors' samples.

This clonotype has a handful of counts. This chain connects TRBV7-2 to TRBJ1-1; the match to TRBD1 covers 7 bases. In germline, CDR1 is SGHTA, CDR2 FQGNSA. The CDR3 runs 15 residues. J was trimmed by 1 base and V by 0 bases; bases with no gene match: 2. The CDR3 DNA follows: TGTGCCAGCAGCTTAGCGTCAGGGGGGAACACTGAAGCTTTCTTT. It translates to CASSLASGGNTEAFF.

J is TRBJ2-7 and V is TRBV6-6; D possibly corresponds to TRBD1 (6 bases). This CDR3 has 17 residues. Germline V CDR1 and CDR2: MNHNY, SVGAGI (reference sequence). With 2 bases removed from V and 0 bases from J, the gap between germline ends came to 17 bases. The CDR3 spells CASSYAPGDAGSYEQYF. DNA of the CDR3: TGTGCCAGCAGTTACGCCCCAGGGGACGCCGGCTCCTACGAGCAGTACTTC.

This chain uses TRBV27 with TRBJ2-7; D is ambiguous. Per the germline V gene, CDR1 is MNHEY and CDR2 is SMNVEV (reference sequence). The V and J ends lost 0 bases and 2 bases respectively, with 8 bases between them. The CDR3 covers 14 residues. CDR3 sequence (DNA): TGTGCCAGCAGTTTATCCCGGAATACCTACGAGCAGTACTTC. It yields the protein CASSLSRNTYEQYF.

This clonotype came up a few times. The chain has TRBV7-9 and TRBJ2-4, with D tentatively TRBD1 or TRBD2 (6 bases each). Germline CDR1 is SEHNR and CDR2 is FQNEAQ (reference sequence). Deletions cut 6 bases from V and 0 bases from J, with 18 bases between. This CDR3 is built from 17 residues. In nucleotides, the CDR3 is TGTGCCAGCAGTCGCCTGGGGGGCCAGATAGCCAAAAACATTCAGTACTTC. It codes for CASSRLGGQIAKNIQYF.

This clonotype was found many times. CDR3 nucleotide sequence: TGTGCCAGCAGTCCCACCCACGGGGCCGGGACTGAAGCTTTCTTT. This encodes CASSPTHGAGTEAFF. The genes are TRBV6-5 and TRBJ1-1; D might be TRBD1 (5 bases). The CDR3 is 15 residues long. CDR1 is MNHEY and CDR2 is SVGAGI in the germline V gene. V was pared by 5 bases and J by 5 bases, with 18 bases between.

This clonotype was counted a few times. The chain is built from TRBV27 and TRBJ1-6; D is uncertain. The ends were cut back, 0 bases at V and 11 bases at J, with 8 bases in the middle. The CDR3 is 13 amino acids. The germline gives CDR1 MNHEY, CDR2 SMNVEV (reference sequence). The CDR3: CASSLSDRAPLHF. As DNA, the CDR3 is TGTGCCAGCAGTTTATCGGACCGCGCACCCCTCCACTTT.

This clonotype was found a few times. This chain uses TRBV6-2 or TRBV6-3 with TRBJ2-1; D is uncertain. CDR1 and CDR2 (germline): MNHEY, SVGEGT. The CDR3 covers 13 residues. V lost 8 bases and J lost 9, with 17 bases in between. The CDR3 region has the DNA TGTGCCAGCTCAAGATCTAGTTCGGGTGAGCAGTTCTTC. Its protein product is CASSRSSSGEQFF.

This clonotype turned up a few times. The chain has TRBV6-6 and TRBJ1-5, with D uncertain. The CDR3 consists of 13 residues. Germline CDR1 is MNHNY and CDR2 is SVGAGI (reference sequence). Trimming took 2 bases from V and 0 from J, leaving 2 bases between them. The CDR3 DNA follows: TGTGCCAGCAGTTACCCTAGCAATCAGCCCCAGCATTTT. This gives the protein CASSYPSNQPQHF.

The CDR3 is CASSYRAGGFPRAQYF. CDR3 nucleotides: TGTGCCAGCAGCTATAGAGCGGGGGGCTTCCCCCGGGCCCAGTACTTC. The chain links TRBV7-2 to TRBJ2-5; TRBD2 agrees at 9 bases. V was pared by 4 bases and J by 9 bases, with 15 bases of the junction left unmatched. In germline, CDR1 is SGHTA, CDR2 FQGNSA. The CDR3 is made up of 16 amino acids.

Many counts were recorded for this clonotype. The rearrangement uses TRBV6-2 or TRBV6-3 and TRBJ1-1; 7 bases are shared with TRBD1. Germline trimming cut 5 bases from V and 6 bases from J; bases unmatched to any gene: 6. Looked up from germline, CDR1 is MNHEY and CDR2 is SVGEGT. The CDR3 spans 13 residues. CDR3 sequence reads: CASSPSGQAEAFF. For the CDR3, the DNA is TGTGCCAGCAGTCCGTCCGGACAGGCTGAAGCTTTCTTT.

This chain joins TRBV29-1 and TRBJ2-3; D gene unclear. CDR3 length: 13 amino acids. The germline CDR1 and CDR2 sequences are SQVTM and ANQGSEA. Trimming took off 8 bases at V and 3 bases at J, with 15 bases between the two ends. The CDR3 DNA sequence: TGCAGCTCTCCAGGAACTAAGACAGATACGCAGTATTTT. Its translation: CSSPGTKTDTQYF.